These 29 T cell receptor beta chains were sequenced from one sample in a study of neurological immune-mediated disorders. TCRdb redid the calling of the 5' RACE reads with MiXCR, one entry per CDR3 protein. The sample lists 45,000 or so distinct CDR3 sequences, around 6% occurring once. The sequenced material came from CD4+ T cells from blood. The receptor set was obtained from a woman in her thirties or forties in good health.

This clonotype has at least ten counts. V usage is TRBV12-3 or TRBV12-4 and J usage is TRBJ1-4; D unresolved. The CDR3 totals 14 residues. V lost 2 bases and J 8 bases, leaving 12 bases between the germline ends. In nucleotides, the CDR3 is TGTGCCAGCAGTTTACCCGAGGGCAGCGAAAAACTGTTTTTT. Translation gives CASSLPEGSEKLFF.

This clonotype has ten or more counts. The chain couples TRBV20-1 to TRBJ2-7; 14 bases align to TRBD2. J gave up 8 bases and V 6 bases, and 15 bases lay outside the gene matches. In germline, CDR1 is DFQATT, CDR2 SNEGSKA (reference sequence). The CDR3 is made up of 16 amino acids. CDR3 DNA: TGCAGTGCCGCAGAACTTAGACTAGCGGGAGGGACCCAGCAGTACTTC. Amino acid sequence: CSAAELRLAGGTQQYF.

The sample holds many counts of this clonotype. V and J are TRBV19 and TRBJ2-2, with D unresolved. Germline assignment: CDR1 LNHDA and CDR2 SQIVND (reference sequence). CDR3 length equals 13 residues. Between the trimmed V and J ends, which lost 4 bases and 4 bases, there was a span of 7 bases. CDR3 coding DNA: TGTGCCAGTAGTACCGACGGCACCGGGGAGCTGTTTTTT. Its translation: CASSTDGTGELFF.

This clonotype appeared many times. This chain connects TRBV12-3 or TRBV12-4 to TRBJ1-4; 7 positions agree with TRBD1. V lost 3 bases and J lost 5; bases outside the gene matches: 3. CDR3 size: 14 residues. The CDR3 is CASSLQGGNEKLFF. The CDR3 coding sequence is TGTGCCAGCAGTTTGCAGGGGGGGAATGAAAAACTGTTTTTT.

This clonotype was recorded many times. The chain uses TRBV12-3 or TRBV12-4 and TRBJ1-5; D is undetermined. V lost 3 bases and J lost 4, with 4 bases in between. This CDR3 spans 12 amino acids. CDR3 DNA sequence: TGTGCCAGCAGTTTTGGGAATCAGCCCCAGCATTTT. As protein: CASSFGNQPQHF.

This clonotype was seen ten or more times. J is TRBJ1-1 and V is TRBV5-1, with D unclear. Germline V gene lookup returns CDR1 SGHRS and CDR2 YFSETQ. The V end was cut by 0 bases, the J end by 5 bases, with 14 bases between. The CDR3 contains 15 residues. The CDR3 coding sequence is TGCGCCAGCAGCTTGGCCGGGAAAGGGCAAACTGAAGCTTTCTTT. Amino acid sequence: CASSLAGKGQTEAFF.

In this sample, this clonotype turned up many times. This chain uses TRBV14 with TRBJ1-6; D call uncertain. The germline V gene has CDR1 SGHDN and CDR2 FVKESK. This CDR3 has 11 amino acids. V gave up 1 base and J gave up 9 bases, with 1 base separating them. The CDR3: CASSQGSPLHF. The DNA of the CDR3 is TGTGCCAGCAGCCAAGGTTCACCCCTCCACTTT.

The sample holds many counts of this clonotype. This chain connects TRBV20-1 to TRBJ1-2; D call uncertain. Per germline, CDR1 DFQATT and CDR2 SNEGSKA (reference sequence). V lost 2 bases to trimming and J lost 6 bases, with 19 bases between them. The CDR3 is made up of 15 amino acids. CDR3 amino acids: CSARTTAAGLDGYTF. CDR3 nucleotide sequence: TGCAGTGCTAGAACAACGGCCGCTGGACTGGATGGCTACACCTTC.

This clonotype was counted many times. The rearrangement uses TRBV6-1 and TRBJ2-5; a possible D gene is TRBD1 (5 bases). Germline CDR1 MNHNS, CDR2 SASEGT. Trimming cost V 1 base and J 2 bases, with 14 bases left between them. The CDR3 consists of 16 residues. The CDR3 nucleotides read TGTGCCAGCAGTGAAGACAGGCAAGCGAGACAAGAGACCCAGTACTTC. Protein product: CASSEDRQARQETQYF.

In this sample, this clonotype turned up many times. This rearrangement joins TRBV5-1 to TRBJ2-7; possible D gene TRBD2, 6 bases. V was clipped by 1 base and J by 6 bases, with 14 bases between them. The CDR3 runs to 14 residues. The germline CDR1 and CDR2 sequences are SGHRS and YFSETQ. CDR3 in amino acids: CASSLIPGVGEQYF. Here the CDR3 DNA reads TGCGCCAGCAGCTTGATTCCGGGGGTCGGCGAGCAGTACTTC.

This clonotype was found many times. V usage is TRBV11-2 and J usage is TRBJ2-6; the D gene is possibly TRBD2 (6 bases). The CDR3 totals 15 residues. The germline V gene has CDR1 SGHAT and CDR2 FQNNGV. Trimming took 5 bases from V and 4 from J, leaving 12 bases between them. CDR3 residues: CASSRPGLGANVLTF. Written as DNA, the CDR3 is TGTGCCAGCAGCCGCCCAGGACTAGGGGCCAACGTCCTGACTTTC.

The chain joins TRBV13 to TRBJ2-5; 11 nucleotides match TRBD1. Trimming at V came to 0 bases and at J to 4 bases, leaving 7 bases not matched to a gene. Germline V gives CDR1 PRHDT, CDR2 FYEKMQ (reference sequence). CDR3 length equals 17 residues. CDR3: CASSLGLGQGARETQYF. Written as DNA, the CDR3 is TGTGCCAGCAGCTTAGGCCTCGGACAGGGGGCTCGAGAGACCCAGTACTTC.

The table lists this clonotype with many counts. V is TRBV5-1 and J is TRBJ1-2, with a tentative D call TRBD1 (6 bases). Germline values: CDR1 SGHRS, CDR2 YFSETQ. The CDR3 is 14 amino acids. The V end lost 5 bases, the J end lost 4 bases, and 15 bases lay between the germline ends. This CDR3 is CASRGDTKGYGYTF. The CDR3 nucleotides are TGCGCCAGCAGGGGGGACACGAAGGGCTATGGCTACACCTTC.

This clonotype was picked up many times. J is TRBJ1-1 and V is TRBV5-5, with 11 positions matching TRBD1. Germline V CDR1 and CDR2: SGHKS, YYEKEE (reference sequence). This CDR3 spans 14 amino acids. Trimming removed 3 bases from V and 4 bases from J; junction bases left unmatched: 2. This chain's CDR3 is CASSWTGGSTEAFF. CDR3 DNA: TGTGCCAGCAGCTGGACAGGGGGCAGCACTGAAGCTTTCTTT.

This clonotype was seen ten or more times. The J gene is TRBJ2-3, the V gene TRBV3-1; 8 bases map to TRBD1. Germline V lookup: CDR1 LGHDT, CDR2 YNNKEL (reference sequence). The J segment lost 3 bases and the V segment lost 4 bases, leaving 3 bases of the junction unmatched. The CDR3 runs to 14 residues. CDR3 in amino acids: CASSPDRGTDTQYF. In DNA form, the CDR3 reads TGTGCCAGCAGCCCCGACAGGGGAACAGATACGCAGTATTTT.

This clonotype was recorded many times. The chain combines TRBV15 with TRBJ2-7; the D gene is possibly TRBD2 (7 bases). CDR3 size: 16 residues. Germline loops: CDR1 LNHNV, CDR2 YYDKDF (reference sequence). The germline V and J ends were trimmed by 1 base and 4 bases, with 17 bases remaining between them. This chain's CDR3 is CATSRAHGGALYEQYF. CDR3 sequence (DNA): TGTGCCACCAGCAGAGCCCATGGGGGGGCCTTATACGAGCAGTACTTC.

This clonotype was counted ten times or more. The J gene is TRBJ2-1, the V gene TRBV5-5; D is ambiguous. The V end lost 4 bases, the J end lost 0 bases, and 14 bases lay between the germline ends. Germline V lookup: CDR1 SGHKS, CDR2 YYEKEE (reference sequence). There are 16 residues in the CDR3. This chain's CDR3 is CASSPVGLISYNEQFF. The CDR3, as DNA: TGTGCCAGCAGCCCGGTTGGATTGATCTCCTACAATGAGCAGTTCTTC. Looking up the rest from reference TRBV5-5 and TRBJ2-1 gives the full variable domain: DAGVTQSPTHLIKTRGQQVTLRCSPISGHKSVSWYQQVLGQGPQFIFQYYEKEERGRGNFPDRFSARQFPNYSSELNVNALLLGDSALYLCASSPVGLISYNEQFFGPGTRLTVL.

This clonotype was picked up many times. This chain joins TRBV29-1 and TRBJ2-1, with D perhaps given as TRBD1 or TRBD2 (5 bases each). Trimming pared 4 bases from V and 9 bases from J, leaving 10 bases between. This CDR3 region has 11 residues. Germline-derived CDR1 and CDR2 are SQVTM and ANQGSEA. CDR3 bases: TGCAGCGTTGGGGGGTTGGGTGAGCAGTTCTTC. This sequence encodes CSVGGLGEQFF.

This clonotype has ten or more counts. This chain links TRBV29-1 with TRBJ1-1; D might be TRBD1 (6 bases). Germline-derived CDR1 and CDR2 are SQVTM and ANQGSEA. Trimming removed 4 bases at V and 4 bases at J, with 13 bases between. The CDR3 is made up of 13 amino acids. This chain's CDR3 is CSVAKTGTTEAFF. In nucleotides, the CDR3 is TGCAGCGTTGCAAAAACAGGGACCACTGAAGCTTTCTTT.

This clonotype was seen repeatedly, ten times or more. The V gene is TRBV6-2 or TRBV6-3, the J gene TRBJ2-7; D unresolved. The V end lost 3 bases, the J end lost 3 bases, and 12 bases lay between the germline ends. This CDR3 has 14 amino acids. Looked up from germline, CDR1 is MNHEY and CDR2 is SVGEGT. The CDR3 reads CASSYAAGVYEQYF. The CDR3 coding sequence is TGTGCCAGCAGTTATGCGGCAGGAGTCTACGAGCAGTACTTC.

This clonotype was observed at least ten times. CDR3 DNA: TGTGCCACCAGTGTCTTAGCGGGTCTCCAAGAGACCCAGTACTTC. Amino acid sequence: CATSVLAGLQETQYF. The chain joins TRBV24-1 to TRBJ2-5; the match to TRBD2 covers 7 bases. Germline CDR1 reads KGHDR; CDR2 reads SFDVKD. The trim removed 5 bases at V and 1 base at J, leaving 6 bases unmatched. The CDR3 covers 15 residues.

This clonotype showed up many times. V usage is TRBV28 and J usage is TRBJ1-2; 10 bases match TRBD1. CDR1 and CDR2 (germline): MDHEN, SYDVKM. The length of the CDR3 is 15 residues. After removal of 6 bases from V and 8 bases from J, the junction contained 12 bases not matched to a gene. The CDR3 sequence is CASSVGQGGRRGYTF. The CDR3 bases are TGTGCCAGCAGCGTTGGACAGGGGGGAAGGAGAGGCTACACCTTC.

This clonotype was seen at least ten times. The chain uses TRBV7-2 and TRBJ2-1, with TRBD2 identical over 9 bases. CDR1 SGHTA and CDR2 FQGNSA come from the germline V gene. The junction had 4 bases not matched to a gene; V was cut back by 1 base and J by 6 bases. The CDR3 covers 15 residues. The CDR3 reads CASSLGLAASNEQFF. In DNA form, the CDR3 reads TGTGCCAGCAGCTTAGGACTAGCGGCAAGCAATGAGCAGTTCTTC.

This clonotype has ten or more counts. CDR3 region: CASSLNFPGTETQYF. CDR3 in DNA: TGTGCCAGCAGTTTAAACTTCCCAGGGACCGAGACCCAGTACTTC. This sequence joins TRBV12-3 or TRBV12-4 and TRBJ2-5, with D perhaps assigned TRBD1 or TRBD2 (5 bases each). Trimming stripped 2 bases from V and 5 bases from J, with 15 bases between. The CDR3 extends over 15 amino acids.

This clonotype was counted ten times or more. The chain couples TRBV20-1 to TRBJ2-1; TRBD2 is a possible D gene (7 bases). CDR3 length: 18 amino acids. Germline CDR1 and CDR2: DFQATT and SNEGSKA (reference sequence). Trimming pared 3 bases from V and 4 bases from J, leaving 25 bases between. CDR3 region: CSARGGLAKNLLYNEQFF. CDR3 DNA: TGCAGTGCTAGGGGGGGGCTAGCCAAAAATTTGTTATACAATGAGCAGTTCTTC.

This clonotype came up many times. This chain uses TRBV20-1 with TRBJ2-3, with TRBD2 identical over 16 bases. Trimming cost V 3 bases and J 4 bases; bases outside gene matches: 7. The CDR3 covers 17 residues. In germline, CDR1 is DFQATT, CDR2 SNEGSKA (reference sequence). CDR3 nucleotide sequence: TGCAGTGCTAGGATTCCTGGGACTAGCGGGAGGGCAGATACGCAGTATTTT. This gives the protein CSARIPGTSGRADTQYF.

Many counts were recorded for this clonotype. The V gene is TRBV12-3 or TRBV12-4, the J gene TRBJ2-1; 12 nucleotides align to TRBD2. The length of the CDR3 is 17 residues. V dropped 2 bases and J dropped 5; count of bases not matched to a gene: 7. The CDR3 coding sequence is TGTGCCAGCAGTTTACGCAGCGGACTAGCGGGACACAATGAGCAGTTCTTC. Protein product: CASSLRSGLAGHNEQFF.

This clonotype has at least ten counts. The chain joins TRBV5-1 to TRBJ2-7; 7 bases align to TRBD2. The CDR3 spans 15 residues. V dropped 4 bases and J dropped 3; count of bases not matched to a gene: 10. CDR1 and CDR2 (germline): SGHRS, YFSETQ. The CDR3 bases are TGCGCCAGCAGCCTGGTCCGGGACTACGGCTACGAGCAGTACTTC. Translated: CASSLVRDYGYEQYF.

In this sample, this clonotype turned up many times. V usage is TRBV11-1 and J usage is TRBJ2-2, with D perhaps matching TRBD2 (5 bases). The CDR3 has 15 amino acids. Germline V gene data show CDR1 as SGHAT and CDR2 as FQDESV (reference sequence). V gave up 1 base and J gave up 0 bases, with 6 bases separating them. DNA of the CDR3: TGTGCCAGCAGCTTAGACGGGACGAACACCGGGGAGCTGTTTTTT. Translating gives CASSLDGTNTGELFF.